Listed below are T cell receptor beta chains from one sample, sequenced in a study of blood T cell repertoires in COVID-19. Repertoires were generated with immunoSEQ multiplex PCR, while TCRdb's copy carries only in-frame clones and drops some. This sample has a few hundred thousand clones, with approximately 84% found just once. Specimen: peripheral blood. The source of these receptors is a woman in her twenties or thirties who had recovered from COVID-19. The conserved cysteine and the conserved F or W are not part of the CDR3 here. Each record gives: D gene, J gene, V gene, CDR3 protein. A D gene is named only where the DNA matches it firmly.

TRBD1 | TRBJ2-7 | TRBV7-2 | ASSLVPGGHEQY
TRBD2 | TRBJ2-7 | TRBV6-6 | ASSYGGRAGSYEQY
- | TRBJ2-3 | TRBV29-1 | SKWTDGTDTQY
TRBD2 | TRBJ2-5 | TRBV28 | ASSLPSGLAQY
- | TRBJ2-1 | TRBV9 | ASSATGLPYNEQF
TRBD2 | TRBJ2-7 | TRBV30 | AWSVSSGPSYEQY
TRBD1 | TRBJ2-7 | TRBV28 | ASSPGQGRHEQY
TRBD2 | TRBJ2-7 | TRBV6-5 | ASRVSGSTYEQY
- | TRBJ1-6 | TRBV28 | ASSPLLTPLH
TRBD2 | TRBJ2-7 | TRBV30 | ASVRGRAYEQY
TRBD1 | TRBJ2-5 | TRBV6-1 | ASSEDRGDGETQY
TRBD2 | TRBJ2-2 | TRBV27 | ASLAGVNTGELF
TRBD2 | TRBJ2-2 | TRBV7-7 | ASTPRLAGETGELF
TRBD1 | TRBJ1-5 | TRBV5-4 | ASSLGNGQGNQPQH
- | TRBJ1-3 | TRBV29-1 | SFSRGNTIY
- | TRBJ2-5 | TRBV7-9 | ASSLAGRRETQY
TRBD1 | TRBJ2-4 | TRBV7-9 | ASSSGQYIKNIQY
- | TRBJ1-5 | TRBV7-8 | ASSPGGYSNQPQH
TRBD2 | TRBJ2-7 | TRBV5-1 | ASSLEAPAGEVYEQY
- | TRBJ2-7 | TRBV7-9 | ASSKRQVSSYEQY
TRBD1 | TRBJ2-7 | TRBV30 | AWRGTGGIAYEQY
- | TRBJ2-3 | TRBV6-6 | ASKLRSSTDTQY
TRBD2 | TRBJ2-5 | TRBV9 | ASSASQLAEETQY
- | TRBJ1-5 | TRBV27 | ASSLREANQPQH
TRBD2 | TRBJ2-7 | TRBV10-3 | AISPGSGRAREQY
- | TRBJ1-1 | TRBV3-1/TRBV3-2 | ASSQSGNTEAF
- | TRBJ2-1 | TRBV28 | AVGVNEQF
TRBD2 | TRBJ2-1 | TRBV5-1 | AGSPGLAGEGEQF
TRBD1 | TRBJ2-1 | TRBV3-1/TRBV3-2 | ASSLGTGGSEQF
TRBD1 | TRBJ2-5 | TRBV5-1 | ASSTGTASQETQY
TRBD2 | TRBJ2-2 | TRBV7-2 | ASSFGGRANTGELF
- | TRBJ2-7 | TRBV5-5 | ASSPLTETYEQY
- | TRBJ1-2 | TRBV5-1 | ASSLDGSGYT
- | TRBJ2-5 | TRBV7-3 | ASSLTVTHQETQY
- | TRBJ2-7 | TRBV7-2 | ASKGTDSYEQY
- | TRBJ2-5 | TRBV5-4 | ASSLGQALQETQY
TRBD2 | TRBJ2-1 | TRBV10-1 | ASSESREGAYNEQF
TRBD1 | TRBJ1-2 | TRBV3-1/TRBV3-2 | ASSQDRGQGVLGYT
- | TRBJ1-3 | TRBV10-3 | AINRDLGQGNTIY